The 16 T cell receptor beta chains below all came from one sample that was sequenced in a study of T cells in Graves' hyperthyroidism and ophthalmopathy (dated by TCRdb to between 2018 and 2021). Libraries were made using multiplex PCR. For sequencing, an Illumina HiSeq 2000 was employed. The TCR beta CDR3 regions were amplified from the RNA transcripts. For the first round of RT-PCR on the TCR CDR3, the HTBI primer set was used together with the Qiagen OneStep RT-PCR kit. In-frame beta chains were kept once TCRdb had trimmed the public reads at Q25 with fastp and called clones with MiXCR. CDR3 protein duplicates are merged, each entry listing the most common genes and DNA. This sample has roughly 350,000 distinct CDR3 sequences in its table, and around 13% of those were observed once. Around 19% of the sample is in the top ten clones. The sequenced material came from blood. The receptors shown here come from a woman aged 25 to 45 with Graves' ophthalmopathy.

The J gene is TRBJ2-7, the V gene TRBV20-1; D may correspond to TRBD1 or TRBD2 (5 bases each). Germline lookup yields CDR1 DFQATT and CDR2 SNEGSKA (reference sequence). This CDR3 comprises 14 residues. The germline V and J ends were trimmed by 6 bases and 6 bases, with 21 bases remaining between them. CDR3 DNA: TGCAGTGCGACCGATCCGGGACCATACTCCGAGCAGTACTTC. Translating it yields CSATDPGPYSEQYF.

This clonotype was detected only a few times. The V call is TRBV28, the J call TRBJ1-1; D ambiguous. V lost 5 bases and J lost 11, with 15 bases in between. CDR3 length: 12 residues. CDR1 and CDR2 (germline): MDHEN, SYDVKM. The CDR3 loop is CASSPNWGRAFF. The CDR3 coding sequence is TGTGCCAGCAGTCCAAACTGGGGAAGGGCTTTCTTT.

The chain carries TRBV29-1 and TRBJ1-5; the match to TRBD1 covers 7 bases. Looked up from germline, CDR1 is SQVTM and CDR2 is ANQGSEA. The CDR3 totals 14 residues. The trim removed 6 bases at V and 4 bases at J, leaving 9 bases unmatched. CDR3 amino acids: CSVATGMDNQPQHF. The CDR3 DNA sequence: TGCAGCGTGGCGACAGGGATGGATAATCAGCCCCAGCATTTT.

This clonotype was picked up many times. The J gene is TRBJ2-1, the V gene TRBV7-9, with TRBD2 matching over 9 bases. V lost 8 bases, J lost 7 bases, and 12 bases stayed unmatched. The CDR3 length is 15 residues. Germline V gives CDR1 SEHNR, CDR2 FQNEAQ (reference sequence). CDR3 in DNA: TGTGCCAGCTCCACCGGCGGGGGGGCCAGTAATGAGCAGTTCTTC. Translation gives CASSTGGGASNEQFF.

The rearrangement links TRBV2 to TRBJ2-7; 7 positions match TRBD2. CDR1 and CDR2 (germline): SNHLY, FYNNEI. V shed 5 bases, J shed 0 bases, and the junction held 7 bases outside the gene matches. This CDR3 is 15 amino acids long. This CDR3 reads CASSYSLAGSYEQYF. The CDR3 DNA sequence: TGTGCCAGCAGTTACTCGTTAGCGGGCTCCTACGAGCAGTACTTC.

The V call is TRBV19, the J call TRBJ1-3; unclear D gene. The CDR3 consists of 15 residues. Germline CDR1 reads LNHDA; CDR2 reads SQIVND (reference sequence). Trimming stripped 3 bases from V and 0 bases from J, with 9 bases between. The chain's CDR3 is CASSILWSSGNTIYF. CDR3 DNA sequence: TGTGCCAGTAGTATCCTCTGGAGCTCTGGAAACACCATATATTTT.

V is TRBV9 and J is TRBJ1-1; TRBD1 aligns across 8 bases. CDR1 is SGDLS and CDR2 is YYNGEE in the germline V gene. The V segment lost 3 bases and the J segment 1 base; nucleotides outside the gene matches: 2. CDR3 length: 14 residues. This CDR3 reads CASSGTGGNTEAFF. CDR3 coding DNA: TGTGCCAGCAGCGGAACAGGGGGGAACACTGAAGCTTTCTTT.

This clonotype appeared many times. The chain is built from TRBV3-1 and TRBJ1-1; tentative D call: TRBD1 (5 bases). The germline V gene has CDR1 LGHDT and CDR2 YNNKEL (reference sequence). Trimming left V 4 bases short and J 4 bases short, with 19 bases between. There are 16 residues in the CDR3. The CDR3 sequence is CASSLHRPGWSTEAFF. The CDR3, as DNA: TGTGCCAGCAGCCTACACAGGCCGGGGTGGAGCACTGAAGCTTTCTTT.

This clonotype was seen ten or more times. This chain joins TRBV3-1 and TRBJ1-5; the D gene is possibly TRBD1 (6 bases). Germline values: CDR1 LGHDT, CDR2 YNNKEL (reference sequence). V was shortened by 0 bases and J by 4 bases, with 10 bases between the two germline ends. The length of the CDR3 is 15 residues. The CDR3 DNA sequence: TGTGCCAGCAGCCAAGAAGGGGGATTTAATCAGCCCCAGCATTTT. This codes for CASSQEGGFNQPQHF.

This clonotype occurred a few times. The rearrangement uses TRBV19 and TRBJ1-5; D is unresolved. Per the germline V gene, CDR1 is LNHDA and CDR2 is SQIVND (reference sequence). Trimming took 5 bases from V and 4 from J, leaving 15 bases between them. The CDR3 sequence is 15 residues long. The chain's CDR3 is CASSWRQPQNQPQHF. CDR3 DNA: TGTGCCAGTAGTTGGCGGCAACCCCAAAATCAGCCCCAGCATTTT.

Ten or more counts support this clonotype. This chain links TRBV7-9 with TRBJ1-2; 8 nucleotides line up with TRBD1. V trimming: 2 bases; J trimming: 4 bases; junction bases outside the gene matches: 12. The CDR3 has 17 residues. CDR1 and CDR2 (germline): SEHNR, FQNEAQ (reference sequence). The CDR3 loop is CASSLLMSQGAIYGYTF. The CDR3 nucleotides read TGTGCCAGCAGCTTACTAATGTCCCAGGGGGCGATCTATGGCTACACCTTC.

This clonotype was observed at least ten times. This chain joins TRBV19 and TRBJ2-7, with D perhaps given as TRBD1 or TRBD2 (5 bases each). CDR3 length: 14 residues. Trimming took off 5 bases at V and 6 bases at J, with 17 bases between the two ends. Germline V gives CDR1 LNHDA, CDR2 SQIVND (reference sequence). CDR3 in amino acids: CASSSYRRSVEQYF. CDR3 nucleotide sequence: TGTGCCAGTAGTTCGTACAGGAGGTCGGTCGAGCAGTACTTC.

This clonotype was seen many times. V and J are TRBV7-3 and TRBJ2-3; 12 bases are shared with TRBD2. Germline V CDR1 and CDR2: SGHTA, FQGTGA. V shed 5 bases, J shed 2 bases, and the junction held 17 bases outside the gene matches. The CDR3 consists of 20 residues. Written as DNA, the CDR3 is TGTGCCAGCAGCGCTCGACTAGCGGGGGCCCGAAGTAGTTACACAGATACGCAGTATTTT. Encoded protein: CASSARLAGARSSYTDTQYF.

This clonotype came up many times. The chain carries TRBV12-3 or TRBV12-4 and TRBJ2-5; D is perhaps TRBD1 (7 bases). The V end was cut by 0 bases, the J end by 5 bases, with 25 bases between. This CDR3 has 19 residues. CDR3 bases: TGTGCCAGCAGTTTAGCGACTCTCCCGTGGAGGGGGCTCGAGGAGACCCAGTACTTC. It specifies CASSLATLPWRGLEETQYF.

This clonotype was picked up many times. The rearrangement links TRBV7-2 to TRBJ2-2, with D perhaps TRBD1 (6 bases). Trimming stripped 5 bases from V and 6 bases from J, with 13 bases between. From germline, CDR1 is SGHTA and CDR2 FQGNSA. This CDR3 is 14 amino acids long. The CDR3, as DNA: TGTGCCAGCAGCCGGAACAGGGAACCCGGGGAGCTGTTTTTT. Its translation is CASSRNREPGELFF.

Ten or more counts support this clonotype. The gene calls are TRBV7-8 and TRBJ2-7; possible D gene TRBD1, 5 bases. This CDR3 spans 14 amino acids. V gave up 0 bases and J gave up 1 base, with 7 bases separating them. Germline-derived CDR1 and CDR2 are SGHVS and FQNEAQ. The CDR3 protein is CASSLADRSYEQYF. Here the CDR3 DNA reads TGTGCCAGCAGCTTAGCAGACAGATCCTACGAGCAGTACTTC.